This T cell receptor beta chain is from a study of blood T cell repertoires in COVID-19 (TCRdb year 2020). Turning to the overall study: The collaborator samples originated in the United States, Italy and Spain and spanned the acute and convalescent phases of COVID-19. Samples came from the ongoing ImmuneRACE study (first 160 participants) plus 1,254 subjects from 6 global collaborators. A freely available public database, intended as a resource for researchers studying the immune response to SARS-CoV-2, is where the repertoires were released. The material from the prospective study consisted of cDNA or gDNA derived from T cells, B-cell-depleted T cells, or PBMCs. Sample metadata almost always included a de-identified subject ID, COVID-19 status, age in years and sex. Deeply sampled blood TCRbeta repertoires from subjects exposed to, actively infected with, or recovered from COVID-19 were included in the dataset. HLA class I and class II types, where available, came from metadata supplied by the sample provider rather than from assay-based typing.

The immunoSEQ Assay, a bias-controlled multiplex PCR, was used to amplify TCRbeta CDR3 regions from genomic DNA. In the paper's pipeline: Within the assay, amplification of reference gene primers was used to estimate how many nucleated cells each sample contained. Sequence reads were collapsed and filtered to measure the absolute abundance of every unique TCRbeta CDR3 rearrangement. Productive Simpson clonality was computed per sample as the square root of Simpson's diversity index over productive rearrangements. The source is immuneACCESS, and TCRdb retained only in-frame sequences with V and J called. Part of the clones is not carried over; for the studies checked, unresolved V genes explain less than half of this, and the remainder is unexplained. That table supplies the V and J calls and clone size; D and trimming were determined from the DNA. Present in this sample are approximately 240,000 clones, nearly 95% of which were seen just once. The biggest ten clones account for more than 0.8% of the sample.

In Seattle, one collaborating source enrolled patients while the infection was active and tracked those patients longitudinally over the course of disease. Each collaborating institution followed its own protocols to collect whole blood in K2EDTA tubes. For TCRbeta analysis, collaborator samples were shipped as frozen whole blood, as isolated PBMCs, or as DNA extracted from either sample type. The full study reports these points: How much clinical and demographic metadata was included differed by source and by participant, and the metadata was provided uncurated.

V is trimmed back by 1 base and J by 7 bases, and the junction contains 6 bases that no gene match accounts for. Reading the germline V gene (reference sequence) gives CDR1 SGHNT and CDR2 YYREEE. From the cysteine up to the phenylalanine, the CDR3 has a length of 15 residues. The CDR3 DNA has 45 bases and is translated from base 1. Concerning this clone itself: Its antigen is still unknown. No base-level quality is on record; no much larger clone is a single base apart.

This TCR was recovered from a man younger than 45 with COVID-19, enrolled during active disease. Sequencing used peripheral blood. This sequence uses TRBV5-4 and TRBJ1-4; TRBD1 agrees with 8 junctional bases. The CDR3 reads CASSLRGQGPEKLFF. Here is the DNA: TGTGCCAGCAGCTTGAGAGGACAGGGCCCTGAAAAACTGTTTTTT.